The clone carrying this T cell receptor beta chain was seen once. Its antigen is unidentified. These data originate in a study of cytomegalovirus exposure and HLA in healthy donors. Study-wide results and limits: In vitro assays verified that three CMV-associated chains recognized CMV antigens specifically. Available immune exposure information covered CMV serostatus only. The study put some 150 TCR beta chains on its list as cytomegalovirus-associated.

PCR employed 60 Vbeta and 13 Jbeta primers. Here immunoSEQ multiplex PCR was the method, and the copy in TCRdb shows in-frame clones only, minus some. Of approximately 120,000 clones in the sample, about 79% were seen once. J gave up 6 bases and V 3 bases, and 10 bases lay outside the gene matches. From germline, CDR1 is LNHDA and CDR2 SQIVND (reference sequence). The CDR3 covers 15 residues. What was sequenced was PBMCs. The chain links TRBV19 to TRBJ2-7; 8 bases map to TRBD1. This receptor was obtained from a woman in her forties or fifties in good health and CMV-seronegative. The CDR3 loop reads CASSILQGAMSEQYF. The CDR3 DNA reads as TGTGCCAGTAGTATCCTCCAGGGGGCTATGAGCGAGCAGTACTTC.